This is a list of T cell receptor beta chains from one sample in a study of blood T cell repertoires in COVID-19. Here immunoSEQ multiplex PCR was the method, and the copy in TCRdb shows in-frame clones only, minus some. Of fewer than 200,000 clones detected, less than 90% appear once; the ten largest clones hold approximately 24%. Sequencing used peripheral blood. These receptors all stem from a man between 60 and 75 years old with acute or convalescent COVID-19. The CDR3 runs from the conserved cysteine through the conserved F or W. A D gene is named only where the DNA matches it firmly. Clone size appears in some rows only: once, few, many, or a class for an expanded clone.

d_gene | abundance | j_gene | v_gene | CDR3nt | CDR3aa
- | - | TRBJ1-2 | TRBV6-1 | TGTGCCAGCAGTGAGGGAGGGAACTATGGCTACACCTTC | CASSEGGNYGYTF
TRBD1 | - | TRBJ1-6 | TRBV11-3 | TGTGCCAGCAGCTTACGGGACAGGGGGTCACCCCTCCACTTT | CASSLRDRGSPLHF
- | - | TRBJ1-3 | TRBV15 | TGTGCCACCAGCAGAGAAGCGGGACCTGGAAACACCATATATTTT | CATSREAGPGNTIYF
- | - | TRBJ1-1 | TRBV6-4 | TGTGCCAGCAGTGCGGGGCAGGGGATTACTGAAGCTTTCTTT | CASSAGQGITEAFF
- | - | TRBJ1-6 | TRBV6-6 | TGTGCCAGCAGTTACTCGACAAGGTATGATTCACCCCTCCACTTT | CASSYSTRYDSPLHF
- | few | TRBJ2-3 | TRBV11-3 | TGTGCCAGCGCCACAGGGCGCACAGATACGCAGTATTTT | CASATGRTDTQYF
- | - | TRBJ1-2 | TRBV2 | TGTGCCAGCAGTGGTACCCTGGGATCGGGAGGCTACACCTTC | CASSGTLGSGGYTF
- | - | TRBJ1-5 | TRBV7-6 | TGTGCCAGCAGCACAGGACAGTGGAATCAGCCCCAGCATTTT | CASSTGQWNQPQHF
TRBD1 | - | TRBJ1-2 | TRBV6-5 | TGTGCCAGCAGAGTGGACAGGGGGCGATCCTATGGCTACACCTTC | CASRVDRGRSYGYTF
- | - | TRBJ2-2 | TRBV9 | TGTGCCAGCAGAGGAAACTTCGGGACCGGGGAGCTGTTTTTT | CASRGNFGTGELFF
TRBD1 | once | TRBJ1-2 | TRBV11-2 | TGTGCCAGCAGCTTAGTCAGTGGGGACAGGGGTGGCTACACCTTC | CASSLVSGDRGGYTF
TRBD1 | few | TRBJ1-5 | TRBV19 | TGTGCCAGTAGTAAAGGTTCGTCGACAGGGGTTGGCAATCAGCCCCAGCATTTT | CASSKGSSTGVGNQPQHF
- | - | TRBJ1-2 | TRBV9 | TGTGCCAGCAGTTCCGGGACTGATGATGGCTACACCTTC | CASSSGTDDGYTF
- | - | TRBJ2-5 | TRBV18 | TGTGCCAGCTCACTCTCAGAACAAGAGACCCAGTACTTC | CASSLSEQETQYF
TRBD1 | once | TRBJ1-1 | TRBV7-3 | TGTGCCAGCAGCTTAGAGGGACAGGGGAACACTGAAGCTTTCTTT | CASSLEGQGNTEAFF
- | - | TRBJ2-7 | TRBV18 | TGTGCCAGCTCACCTCAGCGACAGAGCTCCTACGAGCAGTACTTC | CASSPQRQSSYEQYF
TRBD1 | - | TRBJ1-2 | TRBV28 | TGTGCCAGCAGTATCCCAGGGGGCGCGGGGTTGGTTGGCTACACCTTC | CASSIPGGAGLVGYTF